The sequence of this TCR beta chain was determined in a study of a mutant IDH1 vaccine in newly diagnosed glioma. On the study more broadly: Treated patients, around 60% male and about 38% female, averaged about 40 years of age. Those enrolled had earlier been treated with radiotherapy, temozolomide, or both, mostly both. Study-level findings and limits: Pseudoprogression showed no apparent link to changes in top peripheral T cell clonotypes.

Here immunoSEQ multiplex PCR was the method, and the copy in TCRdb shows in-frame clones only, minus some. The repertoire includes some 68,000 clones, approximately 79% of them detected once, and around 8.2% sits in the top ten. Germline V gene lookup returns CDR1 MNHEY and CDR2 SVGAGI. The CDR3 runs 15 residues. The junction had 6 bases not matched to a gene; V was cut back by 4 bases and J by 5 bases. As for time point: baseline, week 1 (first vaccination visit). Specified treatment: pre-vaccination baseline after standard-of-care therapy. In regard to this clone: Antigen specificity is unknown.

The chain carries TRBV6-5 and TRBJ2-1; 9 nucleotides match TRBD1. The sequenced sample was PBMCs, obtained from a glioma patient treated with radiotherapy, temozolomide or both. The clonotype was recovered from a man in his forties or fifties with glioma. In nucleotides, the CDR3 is TGTGCCAGCAGTTCCACAGGGGGCGCCCACAATGAGCAGTTCTTC. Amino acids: CASSSTGGAHNEQFF.